This T cell receptor (beta chain) emerged from a study of T cell responses to AZD1222 COVID-19 vaccine. Study-wide points: White British donors predominated, females outnumbered males, and clonal diversity was possibly underestimated.

The table came from immunoSEQ multiplex PCR; TCRdb's copy has only in-frame clones and leaves some out. The data show about 150,000 clones, with around 95% seen just once and roughly 1.2% held by the top ten. Germline V gene sequence: CDR1 DFQATT, CDR2 SNEGSKA (reference sequence). There are 11 residues in the CDR3. V shed 0 bases and J shed 7 bases, with 6 bases lying between them. To note about this clone: Its target is not known.

The sequencing used peripheral blood, collected on day 0 of AZD1222 vaccination. The origin of this receptor is an adult in good health. This sequence joins TRBV20-1 and TRBJ1-2, with D unclear. This CDR3 is CSAREGGGYTF. The DNA for the CDR3 is TGCAGTGCTAGAGAGGGTGGTGGCTACACCTTC.